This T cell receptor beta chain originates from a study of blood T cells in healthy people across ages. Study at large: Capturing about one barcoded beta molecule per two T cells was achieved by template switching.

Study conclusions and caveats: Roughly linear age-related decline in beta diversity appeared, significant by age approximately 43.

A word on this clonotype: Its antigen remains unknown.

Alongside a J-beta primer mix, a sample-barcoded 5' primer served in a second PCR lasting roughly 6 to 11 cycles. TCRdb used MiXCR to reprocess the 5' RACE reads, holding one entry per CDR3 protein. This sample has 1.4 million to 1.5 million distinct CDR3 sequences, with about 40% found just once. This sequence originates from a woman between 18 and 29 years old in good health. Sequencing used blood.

The CDR3 here is CASSRGAGMEAFF. The CDR3 nucleotides are TGTGCCAGCAGCCGGGGGGCAGGGATGGAAGCTTTCTTT. The V gene is TRBV7-8, the J gene TRBJ1-1; maybe TRBD1 (6 bases). Trimming cost V 5 bases and J 8 bases, with 15 bases left between them. Germline assignment: CDR1 SGHVS and CDR2 FQNEAQ. This CDR3 is built from 13 residues.